These 5 T cell receptor beta chains were sequenced from one sample in a study of Graves' ophthalmopathy and Graves' hyperthyroidism. TCR beta CDR3 regions were amplified from RNA transcripts. RT-PCR was first run with HTBI primers, then multiplex PCR in a second round. Using its own MiXCR run on the multiplex PCR reads, TCRdb lists one record per CDR3 protein. The sample records about 400,000 distinct CDR3 sequences, over 15% being singletons. Sequencing was carried out using peripheral blood. The receptors stem from a woman under 30 with stable Graves' hyperthyroidism.

This clonotype appeared many times. The chain joins TRBV19 to TRBJ1-5; no clear D gene. V lost 8 bases, J lost 4 bases, and 12 bases lay in between. The CDR3 contains 13 residues. The V gene's germline CDR1 is LNHDA and CDR2 SQIVND (reference sequence). The CDR3 DNA is TGTGCCAGTTGGGGTTTGGGGAATCAGCCCCAGCATTTT. It specifies CASWGLGNQPQHF.

This clonotype was found many times. V and J are TRBV12-3 or TRBV12-4 and TRBJ1-1, with D perhaps TRBD1 (5 bases). The length of the CDR3 is 14 residues. Trimming cost V 5 bases and J 11 bases, with 21 bases left between them. The CDR3 bases are TGTGCCAGCAGTCCATCCTTTGACCGGGGGGGTGCTTTCTTT. Encoded protein: CASSPSFDRGGAFF.

This clonotype turned up a few times. The V call is TRBV7-9, the J call TRBJ2-5; the D is unclear. Germline CDR1 is SEHNR and CDR2 is FQNEAQ (reference sequence). The CDR3 runs to 11 residues. The germline V and J ends were trimmed by 5 bases and 4 bases, with 5 bases remaining between them. The CDR3 loop reads CASSAPETQYF. CDR3 DNA sequence: TGTGCCAGCAGCGCTCCAGAGACCCAGTACTTC.

The rearrangement uses TRBV7-9 and TRBJ2-7; 9 bases are a match to TRBD1. This CDR3 has 15 residues. Germline-derived CDR1 and CDR2 are SEHNR and FQNEAQ (reference sequence). With 3 bases clipped from V and 4 bases from J, the junction kept 7 bases outside the gene matches. CDR3 protein: CASSFGTGYTYEQYF. The CDR3 coding sequence is TGTGCCAGCAGCTTCGGGACAGGGTATACGTACGAGCAGTACTTC.

This clonotype was seen many times. The chain couples TRBV5-1 to TRBJ1-5; 9 nucleotides agree with TRBD1. CDR1 and CDR2 (germline): SGHRS, YFSETQ. After removal of 7 bases from V and 5 bases from J, the junction contained 19 bases not matched to a gene. The CDR3 length is 18 residues. In DNA, the CDR3 is TGCGCCAGCCGCCGGGGTGAGGGACAGGGAACGGAGGATCAGCCCCAGCATTTT. Residues: CASRRGEGQGTEDQPQHF. Using reference TRBV5-1 and TRBJ1-5 for the parts outside the CDR3, the full variable domain is KAGVTQTPRYLIKTRGQQVTLSCSPISGHRSVSWYQQTPGQGLQFLFEYFSETQRNKGNFPGRFSGRQFSNSRSEMNVSTLELGDSALYLCASRRGEGQGTEDQPQHFGDGTRLSIL.